What follows describes a single T cell receptor beta chain. This clonotype was observed a handful of times. Its binding antigen is unknown. The input lacks base qualities; no much larger clone sits a single base away. This sample stems from a study of T cells in Graves' hyperthyroidism and ophthalmopathy (dated by TCRdb to between 2019 and 2020). Looking at the study overall: Peripheral blood samples were taken at initial diagnosis, before any treatment was given. The study also compared thyroid tissue and blood T-cell repertoires from several Graves' hyperthyroidism patients. The approximately 95 discovery patients were divided at random into training and test sets in a 7:3 ratio. A discovery cohort of about a hundred patients, roughly 43 with Graves' ophthalmopathy and 55 to 65 with stable Graves' hyperthyroidism, was used to find distinguishing TCR V-J signatures. Following sampling, methimazole starting at 30 mg daily was given to hyperthyroidism patients, and high-dose intravenous methylprednisolone was given to ophthalmopathy patients. Prospective prediction of ophthalmopathy was tested in an independent validation cohort consisting of 18 hyperthyroidism patients and 15 to 17 patients who later progressed to ophthalmopathy. The paper reports TCR Vbeta CDR3 sequencing of fewer than 150 peripheral blood samples: fewer than 50 ophthalmopathy, under 80 hyperthyroidism and approximately 17 progressor patients.

CDR1 and CDR2 (SGHTA, FQGTGA) derive from the germline V gene. Taken from cysteine to phenylalanine, the CDR3 has 16 residues. CDR3 DNA only is kept here, 48 bases in frame from base 1. Trimming takes 5 bases off V and 5 bases off J; junction bases not matched to a gene: 12. Ophthalmopathy patients had moderately to severely active disease, with a Clinical Activity Score of 3 or more, a NOSPECS grade of 4 or more, and a disease duration of less than 3 months. Exclusion was applied to patients with uncontrolled infections, other autoimmune diseases, pregnancy or lactation. Diagnoses were based on clinical symptoms, serum thyroxine and TRAb, thyroid ultrasound and orbital computed tomography. PBMCs were separated from 7.5 to 10 ml of fresh peripheral blood using Ficoll-Paque density gradient centrifugation. Total RNA was extracted using Trizol reagent, and RNA quality was assessed on an Agilent 2100 Bioanalyzer.

The TCR beta CDR3 regions were amplified from the RNA transcripts. For the first round of RT-PCR on the TCR CDR3, the HTBI primer set was used together with the Qiagen OneStep RT-PCR kit. Libraries were constructed in a second round of multiplex PCR, after which size selection and purification were performed. Paired-end sequencing of the libraries was performed with 100 bp reads on an Illumina HiSeq2000. For the original study's pipeline: SOAPnuke was used to process the raw data, with reads discarded if the reads contained adapters or uncalled bases, had a mean Phred below 15, or lacked an exact constant-primer or identifier match. COPE v1.2.5 was used to merge the high-quality paired reads, and each unique nucleotide sequence was defined as a clonotype. Clonotypes were aligned to IMGT TRBV, TRBD and TRBJ reference segments using MiTCR v1.1. The analysis was restricted to V-J combinations with a frequency above 0.0001, which together covered 99% to 99.2% of the repertoires. A TCS score was defined as the ratio of F50 (clonal expansion) to E x V (chaos), with BLOSUM62-based TCRdist applied between CDR3 peptides within each V-J. Welch's t-statistics and random forest reduced 500 to 550 V-J features to fewer than 15, which were used in a naive Bayes classifier (R e1071). TCRdb took the public reads, trimmed them with fastp at Q25, ran MiXCR for clone calling and kept in-frame beta chains. Merged by CDR3 protein, the rows form single entries marked with the most common genes and DNA. The V and J calls and clone size come from TCRdb's table, not from the authors' own analysis. In this sample the table shows 500,000 to 750,000 distinct CDR3 sequences, 12% to 15% of which occur a single time. Jointly, the top ten make up about 6.6% of the sample.

Results the study describes overall, beyond this receptor: In validation, the model predicted progression to ophthalmopathy with 55% to 71% sensitivity and around 72% specificity, a median of around six months before onset. Sample size was not statistically predetermined, and blinding of investigators to group allocation was not performed. A 13 V-J signature model separated ophthalmopathy from stable hyperthyroidism, with about 90% sensitivity and roughly 84% specificity in cross-validation and 80%/75% in testing. Most expanded thyroid clonotypes (frequency above 0.001) were also found in blood, which suggests that blood repertoires may mirror thyroid immune responses.

This TCR was recovered from a woman aged 18-29 years with Graves' ophthalmopathy. Recombination linked TRBV7-3 to TRBJ2-1; the junction holds 7 bases that match TRBD1. Sequenced sample: blood. The nucleotide sequence is given as TGTGCCAGCAGCCGATGGACAGGAACGCCTAACAATGAGCAGTTCTTC. This gives the protein CASSRWTGTPNNEQFF.